The 5 T cell receptor beta chains in this list originate from one sample, sequenced in a study of OX40 agonist ivuxolimab in advanced cancers. Clones were sequenced by immunoSEQ multiplex PCR, and TCRdb holds only the in-frame ones, with some missing. This sample yields over 100,000 clones, of which 85% to 95% are seen a single time; more than 0.8% belongs to the top ten. The source material was CD4+ or CD8+ T cells sorted from blood, sampled in a trial of the OX40 agonist ivuxolimab. These receptors originate from an adult with an advanced solid tumor such as melanoma, head and neck, liver or kidney cancer.

The chain combines TRBV7-2 with TRBJ1-6; D unresolved. V lost 8 bases to trimming and J lost 6 bases, with 5 bases between them. The CDR3 has 11 amino acids. CDR1 is SGHTA and CDR2 is FQGNSA in the germline V gene. The CDR3 sequence is CASRGNSPLHF. For the CDR3, the DNA is TGTGCCAGCCGGGGTAATTCACCCCTCCACTTT.

The chain is built from TRBV5-4 and TRBJ2-3, with 7 bases that match TRBD1. Germline CDR1 reads SGHNT; CDR2 reads YYREEE (reference sequence). V shed 0 bases, J shed 2 bases, and the junction held 3 bases outside the gene matches. This CDR3 is built from 15 residues. The CDR3 loop reads CASSLETGVTDTQYF. CDR3 coding DNA: TGTGCCAGCAGCTTGGAAACAGGGGTCACAGATACGCAGTATTTT.

In its sample, this clone was seen once. This chain uses TRBV6-6 with TRBJ2-7, with D possibly TRBD1 on 5 matching bases. Trimming took off 0 bases at V and 0 bases at J, with 12 bases between the two ends. Per the germline V gene, CDR1 is MNHNY and CDR2 is SVGAGI (reference sequence). This CDR3 region has 16 residues. The CDR3 DNA sequence: TGTGCCAGCAGTTACTCGAACCCACAGGTCTCCTACGAGCAGTACTTC. Protein: CASSYSNPQVSYEQYF.

This chain joins TRBV10-3 and TRBJ2-1, with D possibly matching TRBD2 (6 bases). This CDR3 is 15 amino acids long. Trimming left V 3 bases short and J 0 bases short, with 9 bases between. The germline CDR1 and CDR2 sequences are ENHRY and SYGVKD. CDR3 amino acids: CAISEGGISYNEQFF. The CDR3 DNA follows: TGTGCCATCAGTGAAGGCGGGATCTCCTACAATGAGCAGTTCTTC.

The chain employs TRBV23-1 and TRBJ1-1; 8 bases match TRBD1. TRBV23-1 is classed as an ORF, of uncertain function. With 6 bases clipped from V and 2 bases from J, the junction kept 14 bases outside the gene matches. The CDR3 has 17 residues. Here the CDR3 DNA reads TGCGCCAGCAGCCTATCAAAGGGGGACAGGATAAACACTGAAGCTTTCTTT. This translates into CASSLSKGDRINTEAFF.